This TCR beta chain emerged from a study of Graves' ophthalmopathy and Graves' hyperthyroidism (dated by TCRdb to 2016 to 2019). Concerning the study at large: Peripheral blood was collected at initial diagnosis, prior to any treatment. To tell Graves' ophthalmopathy apart from Graves' hyperthyroidism, and to predict which patients would progress to ophthalmopathy, the study relied on TCR beta repertoire signatures. An independent validation cohort comprised roughly 20 hyperthyroidism patients and over 15 patients who later progressed from hyperthyroidism to ophthalmopathy. After sampling, hyperthyroidism patients received methimazole starting at 30 mg daily, and ophthalmopathy patients received high-dose intravenous methylprednisolone. To explore V-J signatures distinguishing ophthalmopathy from hyperthyroidism, a discovery set of about a hundred patients (around 42 ophthalmopathy, roughly 55 stable hyperthyroidism) was enrolled. In total, 135 blood samples were TCR-sequenced: around 42 ophthalmopathy, some 72 hyperthyroidism and approximately 17 hyperthyroidism-to-ophthalmopathy patients. T-cell repertoires of thyroid tissue and blood were compared in several hyperthyroidism patients. Overall study outcomes, separate from this receptor: Among expanded thyroid clonotypes with frequency above 0.001, most also showed up in blood, which suggests that blood repertoires may reflect the thyroid immune response. Ophthalmopathy was separated from stable hyperthyroidism by the 13-signature model with roughly 87% sensitivity and less than 82% specificity in cross-validation and with 80%/75% in the test set. Sample size was not predetermined statistically, and investigators were not blinded to group allocation. In validation, the model predicted ophthalmopathy progression with nearly 71% sensitivity and approximately 78% specificity; fewer than 15 predicted patients were CT-confirmed with GO in a median of roughly 6.8 months.

The ophthalmopathy patients had moderately to severely active disease, with a Clinical Activity Score of 3 or higher, a NOSPECS grade of 4 or higher, and a disease duration of less than 3 months. Anyone with other autoimmune diseases, uncontrolled infections, pregnancy or lactation was excluded from the study. Clinical symptoms, serum thyroxine, TRAb, thyroid ultrasound and orbital computed tomography formed the basis of the diagnosis. PBMCs were isolated from roughly 10 ml of fresh peripheral blood by Ficoll-Paque density gradient centrifugation. Total RNA was extracted using Trizol reagent, and RNA quality was checked on an Agilent 2100 Bioanalyzer. The CDR3 numbers 15 residues from cysteine through phenylalanine. Only the CDR3 region is kept as DNA, spanning 45 bases read in frame from base 1. From a lookup of the germline V gene, CDR1 and CDR2 are WSHSY and SAAADI. For repertoire sequencing, TCR beta CDR3 regions were amplified from RNA transcripts. The first round was an RT-PCR using HTBI primers with the Qiagen OneStep RT-PCR kit, and this first round was followed by a second-round multiplex PCR, then size selection and purification. Sequencing of the libraries was carried out on an Illumina HiSeq2000 in paired-end mode with 100 bp reads. Under the source paper's analysis protocol: SOAPnuke was used for read processing, and reads with adapters, uncalled bases, a mean Phred below 15, or no exact constant-primer or identifier match were discarded. COPE v1.2.5 was used to merge the high-quality paired reads. Clonotypes were defined as unique nucleotide sequences and were aligned to IMGT TRB V, D and J references using MiTCR v1.1. The analysis was limited to V-J combinations with a frequency above 0.0001, which together covered 99.2% of repertoires. A TCR clonal expansion and chaos score per V-J combination was defined as the ratio of F50 clonal expansion to chaos observed in the TCRdist matrix. Welch's t-statistics and random forest were used to reduce features to some 13 V-J combinations, which were fed into a naive Bayes classifier. Thyroid-blood repertoire similarity was quantified with the Morisita-Horn index. Starting from the raw public reads, TCRdb applied fastp trimming at Q25, assembled clones with MiXCR and retained in-frame beta chains. Rows are unified per CDR3 protein, each entry keeping the most common DNA and genes. In this record, the V and J calls reflect TCRdb's handling and not the investigators' own analysis. Present in this sample are 500,000 to 800,000 distinct CDR3 sequences, just over 40% of which were seen just once. More than 2.5% of the sample is in the top ten clones.

A remark on this clonotype: Its antigen has not been determined. A much larger clone differs by one base, so this may be a read error.

This sequence was found in an adult man with Graves' ophthalmopathy. Sequencing used peripheral blood. The chain employs TRBV10-2 and TRBJ2-5, and 9 junction bases match TRBD2. The CDR3 loop reads CANSRQRGVGETQYF. The DNA is as follows: TGCGCCAACAGTCGCCAGCGGGGGGTTGGAGAGACCCAGTACTTC.